The clone carrying this T cell receptor (beta chain) was observed once. Its antigen is still unknown. Donors comprised healthy HIV-negative adults lacking recent acute infections or vaccinations. Into CD45RA+ naive and CD45RA-negative memory subsets, the CD4+ cells were split. Clones were read by immunoSEQ multiplex PCR, and TCRdb kept only the in-frame ones, dropping some. Of 2 million to 2.5 million clones in the sample, approximately 96% were seen once. The sample comes from a study of shared clonotypes between healthy human individuals. Whole-study context: Aged 18 to 49, the donors were a couple of women and a few men. Study-level points and caveats: Sampling was confined to blood; repertoires within tissues likely differ.

Sequencing input: naive CD4+ T cells sorted from blood. The sample's subset: CD45RA+ positively selected. The clonotype was recovered from a man aged 18 to 30 in good health.

The CDR3 sequence is CASSTDRGRGETQYF. CDR3 bases: TGTGCCAGCAGTACCGACAGGGGGCGAGGAGAGACCCAGTACTTC. The chain has TRBV6-1 and TRBJ2-5, with 10 bases aligning to TRBD1. J was trimmed by 4 bases and V by 5 bases; bases with no gene match: 7. The CDR3 is 15 residues long. CDR1 is MNHNS, CDR2 SASEGT, per germline.